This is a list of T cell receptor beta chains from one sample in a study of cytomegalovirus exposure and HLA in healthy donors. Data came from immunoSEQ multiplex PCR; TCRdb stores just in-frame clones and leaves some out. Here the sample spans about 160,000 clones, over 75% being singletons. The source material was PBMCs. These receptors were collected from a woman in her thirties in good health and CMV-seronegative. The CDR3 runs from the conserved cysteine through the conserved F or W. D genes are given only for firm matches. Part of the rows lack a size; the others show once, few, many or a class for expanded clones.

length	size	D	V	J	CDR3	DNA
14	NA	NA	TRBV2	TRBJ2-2	CASSGLTNTGELFF	TGTGCCAGCTCGGGACTGACGAACACCGGGGAGCTGTTTTTT
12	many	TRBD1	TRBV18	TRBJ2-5	CATTTGLETQYF	TGTGCCACCACGACAGGGTTGGAGACCCAGTACTTC
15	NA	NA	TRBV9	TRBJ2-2	CASSGGGQNTGELFF	TGTGCCAGCAGCGGGGGGGGACAGAACACCGGGGAGCTGTTTTTT
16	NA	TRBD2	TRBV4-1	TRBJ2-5	CASSSPGTSGGETQYF	TGCGCCAGCAGCTCTCCCGGGACTAGCGGGGGAGAGACCCAGTACTTC
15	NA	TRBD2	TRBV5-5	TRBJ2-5	CASSFGGGAQETQYF	TGTGCCAGCAGCTTCGGCGGGGGGGCCCAAGAGACCCAGTACTTC
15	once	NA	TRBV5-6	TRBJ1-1	CASSLFPTSNTEAFF	TGTGCCAGCAGCTTGTTTCCTACGTCGAACACTGAAGCTTTCTTT
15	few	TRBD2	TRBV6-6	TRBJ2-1	CASSYGRGGYNEQFF	TGTGCCAGCAGTTACGGGCGGGGGGGCTACAATGAGCAGTTCTTC
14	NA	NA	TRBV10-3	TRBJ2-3	CAISVGRGVDTQYF	TGTGCCATCAGTGTCGGCAGGGGGGTGGATACGCAGTATTTT
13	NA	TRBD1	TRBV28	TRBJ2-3	CASTGQGQDTQYF	TGTGCCAGCACGGGGCAGGGACAGGATACGCAGTATTTT
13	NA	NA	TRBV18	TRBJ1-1	CASSPPSGVRAFF	TGTGCCAGCTCACCACCGTCAGGGGTGAGAGCTTTCTTT
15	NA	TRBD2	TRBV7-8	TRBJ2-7	CASSLASGGAYEQYF	TGTGCCAGCAGCTTAGCCAGCGGGGGGGCCTACGAGCAGTACTTC
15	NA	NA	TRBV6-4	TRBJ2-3	CASSDSALDTDTQYF	TGTGCCAGCAGTGACTCCGCCTTAGACACAGATACGCAGTATTTT
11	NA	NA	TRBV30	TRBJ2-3	CAWSTGDTQYF	TGTGCCTGGAGTACAGGGGATACGCAGTATTTT
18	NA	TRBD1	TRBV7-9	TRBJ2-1	CASSSLSGQELSYNEQFF	TGTGCCAGCAGCTCGCTATCGGGACAGGAGCTTTCCTACAATGAGCAGTTCTTC
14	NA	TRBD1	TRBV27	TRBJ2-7	CATHGTGGYYEQYF	TGTGCCACCCATGGGACAGGGGGCTATTACGAGCAGTACTTC
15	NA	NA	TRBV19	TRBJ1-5	CASSISPGENQPQHF	TGTGCCAGTAGTATTTCTCCGGGAGAAAATCAGCCCCAGCATTTT
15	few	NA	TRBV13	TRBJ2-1	CASSLAGWAQNEQFF	TGTGCCAGCAGCTTAGCGGGGTGGGCCCAGAATGAGCAGTTCTTC
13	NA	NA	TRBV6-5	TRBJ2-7	CASRPGDTYEQYF	TGTGCCAGCAGACCAGGGGACACCTACGAGCAGTACTTC
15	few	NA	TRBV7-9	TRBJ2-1	CASSHRDTSYNEQFF	TGTGCCAGCAGCCACCGGGACACATCCTACAATGAGCAGTTCTTC
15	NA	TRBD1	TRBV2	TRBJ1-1	CASSGGTGVNTEAFF	TGTGCCAGCAGTGGGGGGACAGGGGTGAACACTGAAGCTTTCTTT
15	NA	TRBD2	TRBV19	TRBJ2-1	CASSILGQAGTEQFF	TGTGCCAGTAGTATTTTAGGCCAAGCGGGGACTGAGCAGTTCTTC
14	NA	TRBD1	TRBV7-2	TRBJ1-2	CASSLGGTGYGYTF	TGTGCCAGCAGCTTGGGGGGGACAGGGTATGGCTACACCTTC
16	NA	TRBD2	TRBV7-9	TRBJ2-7	CASSSGLAGARSEQYF	TGTGCCAGCAGCTCCGGACTAGCGGGAGCACGGAGCGAGCAGTACTTC
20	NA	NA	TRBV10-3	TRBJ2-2	CAIKLMGQSNASEATGELFF	TGTGCCATCAAGTTGATGGGACAGAGTAATGCTAGCGAGGCCACCGGGGAGCTGTTTTTT
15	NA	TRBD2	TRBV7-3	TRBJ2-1	CASSFSGGDYNEQFF	TGTGCCAGCAGCTTTAGCGGGGGGGACTACAATGAGCAGTTCTTC
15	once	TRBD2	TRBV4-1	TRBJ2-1	CASSLLALDNNEQFF	TGCGCCAGCAGCCTACTAGCGCTCGACAACAATGAGCAGTTCTTC
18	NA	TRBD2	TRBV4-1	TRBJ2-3	CASSQLGTSGGSTDTQYF	TGCGCCAGCAGCCAACTCGGGACTAGCGGGGGGAGCACAGATACGCAGTATTTT
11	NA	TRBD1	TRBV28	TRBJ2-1	CASSADRGQFF	TGTGCCAGCTCCGCGGACAGGGGGCAGTTCTTC
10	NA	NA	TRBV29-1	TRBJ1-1	CVGRGPEAFF	TGCGTGGGCAGGGGACCTGAAGCTTTCTTT
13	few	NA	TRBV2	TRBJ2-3	CAIKSKETDTQYF	TGTGCCATCAAAAGTAAGGAGACAGATACGCAGTATTTT
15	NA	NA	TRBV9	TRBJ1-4	CASSVVGGIGEKLFF	TGTGCCAGCAGCGTAGTTGGAGGGATTGGTGAAAAACTGTTTTTT
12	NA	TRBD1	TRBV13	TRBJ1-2	CASSNRGYGYTF	TGTGCCAGCAGCAACAGGGGGTATGGCTACACCTTC
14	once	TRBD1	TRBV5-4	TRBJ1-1	CASSRDSMNTEAFF	TGTGCCAGCAGCAGGGACAGCATGAACACTGAAGCTTTCTTT
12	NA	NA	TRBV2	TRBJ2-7	CASTEGDNRQYF	TGTGCCAGCACGGAGGGTGACAATAGGCAGTACTTC
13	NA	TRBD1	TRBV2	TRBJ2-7	CASSLTGSYEQYF	TGTGCCAGCAGTCTGACAGGGAGCTACGAGCAGTACTTC
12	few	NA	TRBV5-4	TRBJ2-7	CASSGGTYEQYF	TGTGCCAGCAGCGGCGGGACCTACGAGCAGTACTTC
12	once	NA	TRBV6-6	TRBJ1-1	CASSYTQTEAFF	TGTGCCAGCAGTTATACACAGACTGAAGCTTTCTTT
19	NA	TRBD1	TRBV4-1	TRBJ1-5	CASSQESDRGPYSNQPQHF	TGCGCCAGCAGCCAAGAGAGTGACAGGGGACCTTATAGCAATCAGCCCCAGCATTTT
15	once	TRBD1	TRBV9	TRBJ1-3	CASSAGTGGGNTIYF	TGTGCCAGCAGCGCTGGGACAGGGGGAGGAAACACCATATATTTT
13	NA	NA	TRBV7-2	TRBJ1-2	CASSSPVQLSETF	TGTGCCAGCAGCTCTCCGGTCCAGCTCAGCGAGACCTTC
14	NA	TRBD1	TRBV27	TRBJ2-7	CASSLNRGTYEQYF	TGTGCCAGCAGTTTGAACAGGGGTACCTACGAGCAGTACTTC
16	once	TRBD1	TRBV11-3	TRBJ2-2	CASSSDRGRLTGELFF	TGTGCCAGCAGCTCGGACAGGGGGCGGCTAACCGGGGAGCTGTTTTTT
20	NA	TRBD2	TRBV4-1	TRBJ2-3	CASSRFFGTSGGITTDTQYF	TGCGCCAGCAGCCGGTTCTTTGGGACTAGCGGGGGAATTACAACAGATACGCAGTATTTT
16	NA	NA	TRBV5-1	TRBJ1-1	CASSLARGQLNTEAFF	TGCGCCAGCAGCTTGGCCAGAGGGCAGCTGAACACTGAAGCTTTCTTT
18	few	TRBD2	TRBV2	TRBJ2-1	CASRGLGAFSGSYNEQFF	TGTGCCAGCAGGGGACTAGGCGCTTTTTCGGGGTCCTACAATGAGCAGTTCTTC
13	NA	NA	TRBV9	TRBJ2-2	CASSPRITGELFF	TGTGCCAGCAGCCCGCGGATCACCGGGGAGCTGTTTTTT
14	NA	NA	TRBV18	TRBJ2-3	CASSPLGSQDTQYF	TGTGCCAGCTCACCATTAGGTAGCCAAGATACGCAGTATTTT
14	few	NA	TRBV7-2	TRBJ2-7	CASSSVAGADEQYF	TGTGCCAGCAGCTCCGTGGCGGGGGCTGACGAGCAGTACTTC
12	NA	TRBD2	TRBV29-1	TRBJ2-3	CSGRLALDTQYF	TGCAGCGGCAGACTAGCGTTAGATACGCAGTATTTT
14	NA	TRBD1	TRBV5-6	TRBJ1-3	CASSYRDRPITIYF	TGTGCCAGCAGCTACAGGGACAGACCTATCACCATATATTTT
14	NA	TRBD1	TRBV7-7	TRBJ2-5	CASSPDRAQETQYF	TGTGCTAGCAGCCCGGACAGGGCCCAAGAGACCCAGTACTTC
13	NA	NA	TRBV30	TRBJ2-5	CAWSPATGETQYF	TGTGCCTGGAGTCCTGCCACGGGAGAGACCCAGTACTTC
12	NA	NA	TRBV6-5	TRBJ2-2	CASSSTGGELFF	TGTGCCAGCAGCTCAACGGGCGGGGAGCTGTTTTTT
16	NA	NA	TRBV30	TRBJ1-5	CAWSVTGHEVYQPQHF	TGTGCCTGGAGTGTGACAGGTCACGAAGTTTATCAGCCCCAGCATTTT
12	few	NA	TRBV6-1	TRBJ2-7	CASRDTSYEQYF	TGTGCCAGCCGGGACACGTCCTACGAGCAGTACTTC
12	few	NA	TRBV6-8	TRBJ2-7	CASSYPPPLGNF	TGTGCCAGCAGTTACCCCCCCCCGCTCGGGAACTTC
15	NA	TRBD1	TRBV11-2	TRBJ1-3	CASSVLQGTGNTIYF	TGTGCCAGCAGCGTCCTACAGGGGACTGGAAACACCATATATTTT
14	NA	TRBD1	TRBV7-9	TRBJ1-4	CASSLGTGHEKLFF	TGTGCCAGCAGCTTAGGGACAGGGCATGAAAAACTGTTTTTT
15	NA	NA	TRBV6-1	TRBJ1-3	CASSPGLISGNTIYF	TGTGCCAGCAGCCCGGGACTCATCTCTGGAAACACCATATATTTT
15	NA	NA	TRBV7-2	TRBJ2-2	CASSTAQGNTGELFF	TGTGCCAGCAGCACCGCCCAGGGGAACACCGGGGAGCTGTTTTTT